Presented here are 7 T cell receptor beta chains from one specimen sequenced in a study of technical replicates of blood from a handful of donors. Clones were sequenced by immunoSEQ multiplex PCR, and TCRdb holds only the in-frame ones, with some missing. The sample consists of 76,000 or so clones, over 75% of them appearing once. Sequenced: T cells isolated from PBMCs. The receptors stem from a human donor in good health.

The rearrangement joins TRBV7-9 to TRBJ2-7; 15 bases align to TRBD2. The V segment lost 0 bases and the J segment 9 bases; nucleotides outside the gene matches: 6. Germline values: CDR1 SEHNR, CDR2 FQNEAQ (reference sequence). The CDR3 covers 16 residues. In DNA form, the CDR3 reads TGTGCCAGCAGCTTAGCCCCGGGACTAGCGGGAGGATGGCAGTACTTC. Protein: CASSLAPGLAGGWQYF.

The gene calls are TRBV4-1 and TRBJ2-2, with 9 positions matching TRBD2. After removal of 6 bases from V and 1 base from J, the junction contained 6 bases not matched to a gene. Looked up from germline, CDR1 is MGHRA and CDR2 is YSYEKL. The CDR3 loop spans 16 amino acids. Written as DNA, the CDR3 is TGCGCCAGCAGGCTAGCGGGGAGCGAGAACACCGGGGAGCTGTTTTTT. It codes for CASRLAGSENTGELFF.

This chain links TRBV6-5 with TRBJ2-1; 8 bases are a match to TRBD1. CDR1 and CDR2 (germline): MNHEY, SVGAGI. This CDR3 comprises 14 residues. V lost 3 bases and J lost 8; bases outside the gene matches: 6. The CDR3 DNA reads as TGTGCCAGCAGTTATCGGGCAGGGGGCGATGAGCAGTTCTTC. Its protein is CASSYRAGGDEQFF.

The J gene is TRBJ2-7, the V gene TRBV19; no firm D call. V lost 1 base to trimming and J lost 3 bases, with 7 bases between them. Germline-derived CDR1 and CDR2 are LNHDA and SQIVND (reference sequence). CDR3 length: 13 amino acids. Written as DNA, the CDR3 is TGTGCCAGTAGTATAGGGCTCCTCTACGAGCAGTACTTC. It encodes CASSIGLLYEQYF.

The V gene is TRBV28, the J gene TRBJ1-1; the D gene is possibly TRBD1 (6 bases). This CDR3 contains 15 residues. Deletions cut 3 bases from V and 5 bases from J, with 16 bases between. From germline, CDR1 is MDHEN and CDR2 SYDVKM. CDR3 bases: TGTGCCAGCAGTTTGATAATGGTAGGACAGACTGAAGCTTTCTTT. Its translation is CASSLIMVGQTEAFF.

The chain carries TRBV7-6 and TRBJ1-1; weak D call: TRBD1 (6 bases). Germline lookup yields CDR1 SGHVS and CDR2 FNYEAQ. V lost 4 bases to trimming and J lost 3 bases, with 12 bases between them. This CDR3 contains 14 residues. In DNA, the CDR3 is TGTGCCAGCAGCTCGAGAGGGGGGGACACTGAAGCTTTCTTT. Translated: CASSSRGGDTEAFF.

This CDR3 is CASSSWDRGIFTGELFF. CDR3 DNA sequence: TGTGCCAGTAGCTCCTGGGATCGGGGGATCTTCACCGGGGAGCTGTTTTTT. The chain has TRBV19 and TRBJ2-2, with a weak D call TRBD2 (6 bases). Germline CDR1 reads LNHDA; CDR2 reads SQIVND (reference sequence). Trimming pared 6 bases from V and 4 bases from J, leaving 21 bases between. CDR3 size: 17 residues.